These T cell receptor beta chains were read from a single sample in a study of blood T cell repertoires in COVID-19. The table came from immunoSEQ multiplex PCR; TCRdb's copy has only in-frame clones and leaves some out. The sample comprises about 250,000 clones, more than 70% of which are singletons, and approximately 6.2% rests with the top ten. Input material: peripheral blood. The receptors originated from a woman aged 80 or over with COVID-19, enrolled during active disease. Both conserved end residues are part of each CDR3. A D gene is named only where the DNA matches it firmly. Size is omitted from some rows. Given values are once, few, many or a class for expanded clones.

v_gene,abundance,d_gene,j_gene,CDR3nt,CDR3aa
TRBV6-5,-,TRBD1,TRBJ2-1,TGTGCCAGCAGTTACAGAATTGGGGGACAGGGCAATGAGCAGTTCTTC,CASSYRIGGQGNEQFF
TRBV5-1,-,TRBD1,TRBJ2-3,TGCGCCAGCAGCTGGGGGGACAGGGGATACACAGATACGCAGTATTTT,CASSWGDRGYTDTQYF
TRBV28,once,-,TRBJ1-4,TGTGCCAGCAGTTTAGTGGCAGGGTCAGAAAAACTGTTTTTT,CASSLVAGSEKLFF
TRBV6-5,-,-,TRBJ1-1,TGTGCCAGCAGAGGAAGAGGGACTGAAGCTTTCTTT,CASRGRGTEAFF
TRBV9,-,-,TRBJ2-1,TGTGCCAGCAGCGTGGCTAGCAATACGGGCAATGAGCAGTTCTTC,CASSVASNTGNEQFF
TRBV5-4,-,-,TRBJ1-2,TGTGCCAGCAGACCCCGGGAACTCTATGGCTACACCTTC,CASRPRELYGYTF
TRBV5-6,few,TRBD1,TRBJ1-6,TGTGCCAGCAGCTCGGACAGGGGACTCTCACCCCTCCACTTT,CASSSDRGLSPLHF
TRBV7-9,once,-,TRBJ1-4,TGTGCCAGCAGCTTAGATAGGGAGGATGAAAAACTGTTTTTT,CASSLDREDEKLFF
TRBV28,few,TRBD1,TRBJ1-5,TGTGCCAGCGGAGAACAGGGGGTAAATCAGCCCCAGCATTTT,CASGEQGVNQPQHF
TRBV7-9,-,-,TRBJ2-2,TGTGCCAGCAGCGCCCGGCTAGCTGTCGGGGAGCTGTTTTTT,CASSARLAVGELFF